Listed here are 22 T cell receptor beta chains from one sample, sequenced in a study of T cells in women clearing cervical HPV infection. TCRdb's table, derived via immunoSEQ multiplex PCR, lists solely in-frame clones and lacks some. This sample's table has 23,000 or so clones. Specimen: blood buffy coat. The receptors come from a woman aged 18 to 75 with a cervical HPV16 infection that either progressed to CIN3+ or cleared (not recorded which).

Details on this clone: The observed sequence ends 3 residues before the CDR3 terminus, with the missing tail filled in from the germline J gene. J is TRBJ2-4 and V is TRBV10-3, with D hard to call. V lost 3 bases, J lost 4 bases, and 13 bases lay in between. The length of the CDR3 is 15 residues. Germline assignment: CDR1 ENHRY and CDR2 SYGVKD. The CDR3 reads CAISDGLGRKNIQYF. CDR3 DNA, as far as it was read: TGTGCCATCAGTGATGGCTTGGGCAGAAAAAACATT.

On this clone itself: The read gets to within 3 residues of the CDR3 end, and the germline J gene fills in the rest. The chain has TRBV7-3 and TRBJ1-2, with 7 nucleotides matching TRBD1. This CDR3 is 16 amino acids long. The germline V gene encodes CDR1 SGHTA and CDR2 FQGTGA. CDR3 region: CASSSQSGGNNNDYTF. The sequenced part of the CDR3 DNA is TGTGCCAGCAGCTCCCAATCAGGGGGTAATAACAATGAC.

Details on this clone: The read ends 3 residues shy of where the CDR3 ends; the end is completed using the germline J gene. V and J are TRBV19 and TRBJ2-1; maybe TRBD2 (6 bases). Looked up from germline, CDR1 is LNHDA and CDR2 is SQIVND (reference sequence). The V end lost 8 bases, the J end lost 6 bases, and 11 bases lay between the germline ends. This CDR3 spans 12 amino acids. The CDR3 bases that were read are TGTGCCAGTCTGGACTATTTCAATGAG. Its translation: CASLDYFNE. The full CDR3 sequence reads CASLDYFNEQFF.

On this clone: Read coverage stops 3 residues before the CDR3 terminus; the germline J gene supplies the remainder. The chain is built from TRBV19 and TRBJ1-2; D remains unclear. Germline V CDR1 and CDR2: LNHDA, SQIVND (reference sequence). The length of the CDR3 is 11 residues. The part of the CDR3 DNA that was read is TGTGCCAGTCAGGTTTCTAGCGGC. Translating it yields CASQVSSG. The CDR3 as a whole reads CASQVSSGYTF.

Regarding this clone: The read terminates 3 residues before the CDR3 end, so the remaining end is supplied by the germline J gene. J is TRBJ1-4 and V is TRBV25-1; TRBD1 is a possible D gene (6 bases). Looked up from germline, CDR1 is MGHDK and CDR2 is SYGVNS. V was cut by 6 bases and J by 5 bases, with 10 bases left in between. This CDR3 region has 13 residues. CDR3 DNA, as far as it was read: TGTGCCAGCAGATACAGGGAGAATGAAAAA. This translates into CASRYRENEK. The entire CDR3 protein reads CASRYRENEKLFF.

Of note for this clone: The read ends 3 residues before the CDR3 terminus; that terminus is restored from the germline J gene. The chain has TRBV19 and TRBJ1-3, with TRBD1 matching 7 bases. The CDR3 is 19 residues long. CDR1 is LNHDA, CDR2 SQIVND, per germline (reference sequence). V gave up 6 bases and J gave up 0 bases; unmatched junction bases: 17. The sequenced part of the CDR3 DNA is TGTGCCAGTAGAAGGGGGCTTAAACCCAAAACGCGCTCTGGAAACACC. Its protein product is CASRRGLKPKTRSGNT. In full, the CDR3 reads CASRRGLKPKTRSGNTIYF.

CDR3 DNA, as far as it was read: TGCAGTGCTAGAGCTTTCGGGACAGATACG. Its translation is CSARAFGTDT. Given in full, the CDR3 is CSARAFGTDTQYF. The chain has TRBV20-1 and TRBJ2-3; no definite D call. With the read ending 3 residues before the CDR3 end, the germline J gene is used to fill in that end. The length of the CDR3 is 13 residues. Looked up from germline, CDR1 is DFQATT and CDR2 is SNEGSKA (reference sequence). V was clipped by 1 base and J by 3 bases, with 8 bases between them.

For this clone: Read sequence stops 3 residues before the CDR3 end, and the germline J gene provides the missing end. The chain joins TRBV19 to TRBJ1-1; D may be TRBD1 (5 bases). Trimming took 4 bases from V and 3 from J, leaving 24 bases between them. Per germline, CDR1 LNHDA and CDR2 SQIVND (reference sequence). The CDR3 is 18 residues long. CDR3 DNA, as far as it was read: TGTGCCAGTAGTAATGATCTTATCGGGACTTCATGGGACACTGAA. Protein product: CASSNDLIGTSWDTE. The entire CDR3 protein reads CASSNDLIGTSWDTEAFF.

The part of the CDR3 DNA that was read is TGTGCCAGCAGGGCTTCATTTTACTATGGC. It codes for CASRASFYYG. The whole CDR3 sequence is CASRASFYYGYTF. The gene calls are TRBV5-4 and TRBJ1-2; D is undetermined. The read finishes 3 residues shy of the CDR3 end, and the germline J gene is used to complete it. The CDR3 has 13 residues. With 5 bases removed from V and 3 bases from J, the gap between germline ends came to 11 bases. In germline, CDR1 is SGHNT, CDR2 YYREEE (reference sequence).

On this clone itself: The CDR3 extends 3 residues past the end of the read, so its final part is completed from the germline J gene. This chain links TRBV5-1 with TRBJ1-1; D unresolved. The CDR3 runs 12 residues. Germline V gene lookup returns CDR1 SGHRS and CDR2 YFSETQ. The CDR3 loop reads CASSFSGDEAFF. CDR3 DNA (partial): TGCGCCAGCAGCTTTTCGGGTGACGAA.

CDR3 DNA (partial): TGTGCCAGCAGTTACGACTCTCTAGACTCCTATAATTCACCC. Encoded protein: CASSYDSLDSYNSP. The whole CDR3 sequence is CASSYDSLDSYNSPLHF. The chain joins TRBV6-2 or TRBV6-3 to TRBJ1-6; D unresolved. The CDR3 end lies 3 residues beyond the end of the read and is filled in from the germline J gene. This CDR3 comprises 17 residues. V lost 2 bases, J lost 0 bases, and 11 bases lay in between. Germline CDR1 MNHEY, CDR2 SVGEGT.

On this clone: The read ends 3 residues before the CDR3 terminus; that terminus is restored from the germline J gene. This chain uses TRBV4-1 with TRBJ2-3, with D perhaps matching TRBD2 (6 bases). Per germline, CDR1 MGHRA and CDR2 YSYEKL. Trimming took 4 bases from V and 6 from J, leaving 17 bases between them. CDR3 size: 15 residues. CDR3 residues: CASSLLFAGYDTQYF. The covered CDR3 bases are TGCGCCAGCAGCCTCCTTTTTGCGGGATATGATACG.

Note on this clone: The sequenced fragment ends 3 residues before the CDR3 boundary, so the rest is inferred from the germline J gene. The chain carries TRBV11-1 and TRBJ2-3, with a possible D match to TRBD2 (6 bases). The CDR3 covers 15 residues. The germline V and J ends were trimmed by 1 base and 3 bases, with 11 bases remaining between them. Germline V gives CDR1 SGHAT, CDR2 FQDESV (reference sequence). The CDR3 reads CASSLGGATTDTQYF. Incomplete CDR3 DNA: TGTGCCAGCAGCTTAGGCGGGGCGACGACAGATACG.

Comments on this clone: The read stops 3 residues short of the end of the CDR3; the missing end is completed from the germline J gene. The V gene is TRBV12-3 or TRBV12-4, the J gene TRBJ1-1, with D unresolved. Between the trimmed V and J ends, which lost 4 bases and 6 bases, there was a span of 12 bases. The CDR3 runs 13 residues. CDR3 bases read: TGTGCCAGCAGTTCAATACTCGGGGCTGAA. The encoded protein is CASSSILGAE. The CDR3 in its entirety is CASSSILGAEAFF.

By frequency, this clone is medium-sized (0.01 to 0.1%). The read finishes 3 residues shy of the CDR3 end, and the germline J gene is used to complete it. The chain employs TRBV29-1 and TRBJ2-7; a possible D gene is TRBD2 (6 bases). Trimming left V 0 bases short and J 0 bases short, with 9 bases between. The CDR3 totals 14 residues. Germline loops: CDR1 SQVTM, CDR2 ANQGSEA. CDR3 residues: CSVEETRSSYEQYF. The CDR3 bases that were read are TGCAGCGTTGAAGAGACTAGGAGCTCCTACGAG.

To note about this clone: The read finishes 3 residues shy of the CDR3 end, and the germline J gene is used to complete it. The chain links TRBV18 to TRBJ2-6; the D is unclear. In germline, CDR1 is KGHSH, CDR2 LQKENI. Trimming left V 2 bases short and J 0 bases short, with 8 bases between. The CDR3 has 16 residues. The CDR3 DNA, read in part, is TGTGCCAGCTCACCATACTTAAACTCTGGGGCCAACGTC. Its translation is CASSPYLNSGANV. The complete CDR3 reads CASSPYLNSGANVLTF.

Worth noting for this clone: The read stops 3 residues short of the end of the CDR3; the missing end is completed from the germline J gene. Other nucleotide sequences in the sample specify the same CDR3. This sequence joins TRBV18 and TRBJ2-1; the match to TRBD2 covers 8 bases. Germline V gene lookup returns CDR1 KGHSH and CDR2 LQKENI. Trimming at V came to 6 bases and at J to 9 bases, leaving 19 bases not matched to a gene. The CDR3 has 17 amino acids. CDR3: CASSPDTGTRRSVEQFF. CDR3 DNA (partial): TGTGCCAGCTCCCCCGACACTGGGACTAGAAGGTCCGTTGAG.

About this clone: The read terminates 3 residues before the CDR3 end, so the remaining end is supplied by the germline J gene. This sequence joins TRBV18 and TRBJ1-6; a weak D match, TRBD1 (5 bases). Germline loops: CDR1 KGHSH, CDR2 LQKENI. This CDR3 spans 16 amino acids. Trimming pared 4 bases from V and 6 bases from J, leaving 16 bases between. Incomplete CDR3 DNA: TGTGCCAGCTCACAGAGACGGGGGAATATTAATTCACCC. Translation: CASSQRRGNINSP. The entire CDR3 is CASSQRRGNINSPLHF.

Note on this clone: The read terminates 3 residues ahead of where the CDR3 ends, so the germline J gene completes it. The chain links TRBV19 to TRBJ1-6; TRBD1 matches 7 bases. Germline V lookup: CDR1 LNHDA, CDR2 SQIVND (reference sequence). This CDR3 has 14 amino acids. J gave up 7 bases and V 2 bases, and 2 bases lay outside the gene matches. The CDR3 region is CASSITGENSPLHF. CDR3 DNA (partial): TGTGCCAGTAGTATAACAGGGGAGAATTCACCC.

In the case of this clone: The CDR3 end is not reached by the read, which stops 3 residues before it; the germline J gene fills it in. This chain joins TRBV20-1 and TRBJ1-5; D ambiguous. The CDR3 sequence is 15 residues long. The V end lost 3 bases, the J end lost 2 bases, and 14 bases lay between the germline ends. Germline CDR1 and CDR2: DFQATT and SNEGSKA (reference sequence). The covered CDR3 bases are TGCAGTGCTAGTGGGAACGGGGATGGCAATCAGCCC. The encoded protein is CSASGNGDGNQP. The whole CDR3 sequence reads CSASGNGDGNQPQHF.

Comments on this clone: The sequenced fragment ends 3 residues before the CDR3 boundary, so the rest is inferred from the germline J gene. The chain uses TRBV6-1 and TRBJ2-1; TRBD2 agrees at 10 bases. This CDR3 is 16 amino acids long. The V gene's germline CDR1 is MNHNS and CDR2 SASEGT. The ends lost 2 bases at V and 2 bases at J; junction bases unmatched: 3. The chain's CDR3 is CASSEIAGGPYNEQFF. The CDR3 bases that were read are TGTGCCAGCAGTGAAATAGCGGGGGGACCCTACAATGAG.

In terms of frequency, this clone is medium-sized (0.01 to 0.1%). The CDR3 region is CASSNTGGGNQPQHF. The part of the CDR3 DNA that was read is TGTGCCAGTAGTAATACAGGGGGGGGAAATCAGCCC. This chain uses TRBV19 with TRBJ1-5, with 8 bases matching TRBD1. The CDR3 end is not reached by the read, which stops 3 residues before it; the germline J gene fills it in. V lost 4 bases to trimming and J lost 4 bases; unmatched junction nucleotides: 6. Germline V gene sequence: CDR1 LNHDA, CDR2 SQIVND (reference sequence). This CDR3 region has 15 residues.